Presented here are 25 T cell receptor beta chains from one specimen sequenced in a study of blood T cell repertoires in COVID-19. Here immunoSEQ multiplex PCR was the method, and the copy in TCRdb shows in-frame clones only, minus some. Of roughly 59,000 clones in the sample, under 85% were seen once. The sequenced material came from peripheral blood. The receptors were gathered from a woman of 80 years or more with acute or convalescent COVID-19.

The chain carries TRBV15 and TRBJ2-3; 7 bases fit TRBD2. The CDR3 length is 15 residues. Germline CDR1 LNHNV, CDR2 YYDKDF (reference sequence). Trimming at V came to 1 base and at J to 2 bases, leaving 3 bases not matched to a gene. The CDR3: CATSRVAGVTDTQYF. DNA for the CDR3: TGTGCCACCAGCAGAGTGGCGGGGGTCACAGATACGCAGTATTTT.

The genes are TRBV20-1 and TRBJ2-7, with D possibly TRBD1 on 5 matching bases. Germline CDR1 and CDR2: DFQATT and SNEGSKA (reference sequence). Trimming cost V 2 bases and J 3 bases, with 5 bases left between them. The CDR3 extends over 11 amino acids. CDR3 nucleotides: TGCAGTGCTAGACAGGGCTACGAGCAGTACTTC. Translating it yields CSARQGYEQYF.

The CDR3 nucleotides are TGTGCCAGCAGGCCTTATGCGGGGGATGAGCAGTTCTTC. Amino acids: CASRPYAGDEQFF. The chain recombines TRBV7-2 with TRBJ2-1, with 7 bases lining up with TRBD2. Looked up from germline, CDR1 is SGHTA and CDR2 is FQGNSA. After removal of 6 bases from V and 8 bases from J, the junction contained 7 bases not matched to a gene. The length of the CDR3 is 13 residues.

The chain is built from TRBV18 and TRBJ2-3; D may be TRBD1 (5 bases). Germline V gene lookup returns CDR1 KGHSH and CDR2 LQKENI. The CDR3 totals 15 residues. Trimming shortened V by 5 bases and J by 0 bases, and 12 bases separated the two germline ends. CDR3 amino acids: CASSSREASTDTQYF. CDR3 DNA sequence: TGTGCCAGCTCATCCAGGGAAGCCAGCACAGATACGCAGTATTTT. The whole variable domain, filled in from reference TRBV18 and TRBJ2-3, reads NAGVMQNPRHLVRRRGQEARLRCSPMKGHSHVYWYRQLPEEGLKFMVYLQKENIIDESGMPKERFSAEFPKEGPSILRIQQVVRGDSAAYFCASSSREASTDTQYFGPGTRLTVL.

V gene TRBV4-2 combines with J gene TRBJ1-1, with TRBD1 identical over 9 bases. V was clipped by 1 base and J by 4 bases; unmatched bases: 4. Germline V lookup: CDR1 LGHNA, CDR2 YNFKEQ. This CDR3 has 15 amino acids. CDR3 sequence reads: CASSQVGQGSTEAFF. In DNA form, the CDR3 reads TGTGCCAGCAGCCAAGTGGGACAGGGAAGCACTGAAGCTTTCTTT.

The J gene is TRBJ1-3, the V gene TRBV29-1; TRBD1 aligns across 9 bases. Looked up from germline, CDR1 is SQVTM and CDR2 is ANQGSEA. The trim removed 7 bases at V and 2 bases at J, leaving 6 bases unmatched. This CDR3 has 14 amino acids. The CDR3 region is CSAQGQGTGNTIYF. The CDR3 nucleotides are TGCAGCGCCCAGGGACAGGGTACTGGAAACACCATATATTTT.

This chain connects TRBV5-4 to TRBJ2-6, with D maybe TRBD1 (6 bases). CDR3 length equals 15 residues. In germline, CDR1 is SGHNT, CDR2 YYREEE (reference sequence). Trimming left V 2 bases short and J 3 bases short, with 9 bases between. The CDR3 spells CASSFTGSGANVLTF. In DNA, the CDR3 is TGTGCCAGCAGCTTTACAGGGAGTGGGGCCAACGTCCTGACTTTC.

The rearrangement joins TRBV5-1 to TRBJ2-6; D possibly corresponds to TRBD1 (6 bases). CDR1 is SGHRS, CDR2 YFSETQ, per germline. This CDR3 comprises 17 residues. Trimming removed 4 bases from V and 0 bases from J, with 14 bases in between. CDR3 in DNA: TGCGCCAGCAGCGGACAGACAGGCCACTCTGGGGCCAACGTCCTGACTTTC. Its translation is CASSGQTGHSGANVLTF.

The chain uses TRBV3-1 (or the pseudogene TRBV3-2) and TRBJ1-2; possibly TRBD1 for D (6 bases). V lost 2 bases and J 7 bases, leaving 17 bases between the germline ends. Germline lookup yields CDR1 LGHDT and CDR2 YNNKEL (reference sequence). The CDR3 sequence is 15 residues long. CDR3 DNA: TGTGCCAGCAGCCAACTCATCCAGGGGCGTGGTGGCTACACCTTC. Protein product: CASSQLIQGRGGYTF.

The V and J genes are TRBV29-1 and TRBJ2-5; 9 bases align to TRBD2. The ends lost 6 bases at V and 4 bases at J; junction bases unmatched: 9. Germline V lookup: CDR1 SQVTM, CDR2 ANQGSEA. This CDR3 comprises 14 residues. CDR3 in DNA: TGCAGCGTGCGGGTAGCGGGAGTTGGAGAGACCCAGTACTTC. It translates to CSVRVAGVGETQYF.

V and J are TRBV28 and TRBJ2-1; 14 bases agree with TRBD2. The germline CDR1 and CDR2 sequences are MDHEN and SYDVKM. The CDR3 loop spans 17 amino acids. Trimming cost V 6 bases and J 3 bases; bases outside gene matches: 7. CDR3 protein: CASSPTSGRAGYNEQFF. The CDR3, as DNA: TGTGCCAGCAGCCCGACTAGCGGGAGGGCCGGCTACAATGAGCAGTTCTTC.

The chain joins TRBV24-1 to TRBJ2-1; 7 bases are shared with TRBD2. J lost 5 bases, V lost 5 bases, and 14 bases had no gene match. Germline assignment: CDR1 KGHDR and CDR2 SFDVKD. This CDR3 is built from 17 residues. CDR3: CATSGGGTTNINNEQFF. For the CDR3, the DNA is TGTGCCACCAGTGGAGGCGGGACTACGAATATTAACAATGAGCAGTTCTTC.

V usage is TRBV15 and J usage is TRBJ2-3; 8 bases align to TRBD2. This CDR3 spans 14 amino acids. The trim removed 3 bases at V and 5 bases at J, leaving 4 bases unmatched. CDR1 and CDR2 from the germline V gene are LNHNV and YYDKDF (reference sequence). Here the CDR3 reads CATSRDGRVDTQYF. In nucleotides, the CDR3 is TGTGCCACCAGCAGGGACGGGAGGGTAGATACGCAGTATTTT.

In nucleotides, the CDR3 is TGTGCCAGCAGTGACAGGTTCACTGAAGCTTTCTTT. This codes for CASSDRFTEAFF. The chain recombines TRBV27 with TRBJ1-1; weak D call: TRBD1 (6 bases). Germline V gene data show CDR1 as MNHEY and CDR2 as SMNVEV (reference sequence). The CDR3 contains 12 residues. V lost 5 bases, J lost 4 bases, and 8 bases lay in between.

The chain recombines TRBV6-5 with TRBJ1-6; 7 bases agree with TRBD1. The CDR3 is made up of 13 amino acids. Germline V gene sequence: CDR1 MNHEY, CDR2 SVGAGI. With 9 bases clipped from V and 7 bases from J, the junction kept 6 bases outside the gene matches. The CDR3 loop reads CASFRQGNSPLHF. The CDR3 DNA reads TGTGCCAGTTTCCGACAGGGAAATTCACCCCTCCACTTT.

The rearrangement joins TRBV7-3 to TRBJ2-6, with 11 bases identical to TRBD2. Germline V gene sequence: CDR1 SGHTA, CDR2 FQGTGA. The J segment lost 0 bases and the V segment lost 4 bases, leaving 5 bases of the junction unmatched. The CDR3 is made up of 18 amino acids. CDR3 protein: CASSWGLADYSGANVLTF. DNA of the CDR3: TGTGCCAGCAGCTGGGGACTAGCGGACTACTCTGGGGCCAACGTCCTGACTTTC.

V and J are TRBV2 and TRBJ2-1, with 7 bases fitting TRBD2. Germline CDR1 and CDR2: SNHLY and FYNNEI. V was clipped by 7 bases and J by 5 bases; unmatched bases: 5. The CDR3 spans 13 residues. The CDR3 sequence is CASTLADHNEQFF. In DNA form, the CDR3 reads TGTGCCAGCACCCTAGCGGACCACAATGAGCAGTTCTTC.

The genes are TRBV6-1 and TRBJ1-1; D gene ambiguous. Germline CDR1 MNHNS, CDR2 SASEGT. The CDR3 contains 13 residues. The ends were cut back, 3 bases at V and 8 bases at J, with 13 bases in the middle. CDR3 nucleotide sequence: TGTGCCAGCAGTGACAGGACGGGAACCGAAGCTTTCTTT. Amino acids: CASSDRTGTEAFF.

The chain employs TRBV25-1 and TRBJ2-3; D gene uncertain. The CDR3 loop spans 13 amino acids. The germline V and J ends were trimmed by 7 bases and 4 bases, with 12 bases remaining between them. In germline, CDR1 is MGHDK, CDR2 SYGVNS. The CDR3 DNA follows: TGTGCCAGCACCGCAGGCTGGGCAGATACGCAGTATTTT. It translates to CASTAGWADTQYF.

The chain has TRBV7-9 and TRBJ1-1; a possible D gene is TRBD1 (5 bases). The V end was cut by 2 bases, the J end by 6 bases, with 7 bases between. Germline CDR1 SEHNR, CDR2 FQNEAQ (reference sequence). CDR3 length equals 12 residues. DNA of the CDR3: TGTGCCAGCAGCTTACAGGGCGCTGAAGCTTTCTTT. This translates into CASSLQGAEAFF.

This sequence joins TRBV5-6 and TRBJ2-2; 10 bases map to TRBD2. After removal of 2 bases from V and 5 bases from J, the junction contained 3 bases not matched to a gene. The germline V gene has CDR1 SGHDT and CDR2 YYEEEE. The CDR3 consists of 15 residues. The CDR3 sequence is CASSLAGGHTGELFF. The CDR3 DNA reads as TGTGCCAGCAGCTTAGCGGGGGGGCATACCGGGGAGCTGTTTTTT.

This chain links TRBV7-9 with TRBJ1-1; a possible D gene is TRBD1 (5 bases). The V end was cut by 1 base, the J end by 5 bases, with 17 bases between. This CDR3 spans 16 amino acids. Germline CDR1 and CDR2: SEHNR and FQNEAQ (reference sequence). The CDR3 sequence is CASSLVPLGVGTEAFF. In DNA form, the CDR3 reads TGTGCCAGCAGCTTAGTTCCATTAGGGGTAGGAACTGAAGCTTTCTTT. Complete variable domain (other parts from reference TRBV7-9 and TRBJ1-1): DTGVSQNPRHKITKRGQNVTFRCDPISEHNRLYWYRQTLGQGPEFLTYFQNEAQLEKSRLLSDRFSAERPKGSFSTLEIQRTEQGDSAMYLCASSLVPLGVGTEAFFGQGTRLTVV.

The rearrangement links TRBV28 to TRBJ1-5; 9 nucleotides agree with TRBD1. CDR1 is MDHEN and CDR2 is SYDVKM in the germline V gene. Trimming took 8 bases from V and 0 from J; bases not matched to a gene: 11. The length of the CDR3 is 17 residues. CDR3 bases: TGTGCCAGCGGACACAGGGGGCTTTCTTATAGCAATCAGCCCCAGCATTTT. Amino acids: CASGHRGLSYSNQPQHF.

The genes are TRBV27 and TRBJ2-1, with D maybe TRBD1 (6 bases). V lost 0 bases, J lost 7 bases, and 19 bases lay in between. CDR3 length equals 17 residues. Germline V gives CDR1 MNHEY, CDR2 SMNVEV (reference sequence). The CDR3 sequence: CASSLSVGTHSTNEQFF. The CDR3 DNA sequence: TGTGCCAGCAGTTTATCGGTCGGGACACACTCAACGAATGAGCAGTTCTTC.

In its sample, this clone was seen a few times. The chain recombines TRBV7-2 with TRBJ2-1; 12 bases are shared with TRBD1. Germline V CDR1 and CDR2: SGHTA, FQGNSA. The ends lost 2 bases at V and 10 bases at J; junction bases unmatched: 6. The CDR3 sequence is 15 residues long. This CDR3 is CASSLWDRGLGEQFF. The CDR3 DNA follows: TGTGCCAGCAGCTTATGGGACAGGGGGCTTGGCGAGCAGTTCTTC.